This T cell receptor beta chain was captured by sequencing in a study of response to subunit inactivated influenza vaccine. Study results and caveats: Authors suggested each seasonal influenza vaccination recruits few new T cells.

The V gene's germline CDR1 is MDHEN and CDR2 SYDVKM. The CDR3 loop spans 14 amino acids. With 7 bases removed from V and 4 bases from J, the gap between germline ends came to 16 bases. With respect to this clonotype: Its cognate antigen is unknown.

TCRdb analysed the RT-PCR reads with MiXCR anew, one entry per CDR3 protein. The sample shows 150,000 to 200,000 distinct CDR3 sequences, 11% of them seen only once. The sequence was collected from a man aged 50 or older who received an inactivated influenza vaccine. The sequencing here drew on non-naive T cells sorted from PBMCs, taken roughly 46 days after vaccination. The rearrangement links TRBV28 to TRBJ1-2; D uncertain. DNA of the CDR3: TGTGCCAGCACTTCGATAGATAGCCCCTATGGCTACACCTTC. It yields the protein CASTSIDSPYGYTF.